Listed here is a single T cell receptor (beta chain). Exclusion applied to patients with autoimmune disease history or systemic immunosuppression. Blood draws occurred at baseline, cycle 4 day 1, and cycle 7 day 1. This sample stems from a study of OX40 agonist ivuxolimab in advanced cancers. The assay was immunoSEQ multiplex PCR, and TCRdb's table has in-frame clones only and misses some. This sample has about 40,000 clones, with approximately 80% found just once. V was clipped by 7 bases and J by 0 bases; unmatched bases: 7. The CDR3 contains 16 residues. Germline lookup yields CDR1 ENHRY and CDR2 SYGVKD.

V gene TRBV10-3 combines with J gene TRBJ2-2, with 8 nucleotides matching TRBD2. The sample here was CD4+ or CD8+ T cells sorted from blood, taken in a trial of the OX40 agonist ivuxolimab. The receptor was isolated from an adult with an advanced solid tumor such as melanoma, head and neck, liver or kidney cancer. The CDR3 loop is CAIMRSSGTNTGELFF. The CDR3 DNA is TGTGCCATCATGAGGAGTAGCGGGACGAACACCGGGGAGCTGTTTTTT.